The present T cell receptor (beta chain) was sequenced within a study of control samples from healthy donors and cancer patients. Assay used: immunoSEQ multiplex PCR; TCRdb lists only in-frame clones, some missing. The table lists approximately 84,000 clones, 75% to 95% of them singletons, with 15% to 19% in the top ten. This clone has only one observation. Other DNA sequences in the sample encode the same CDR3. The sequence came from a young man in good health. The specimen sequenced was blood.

The DNA of the CDR3 is TGTGCCAGCAGCGGCCGACGGCCGGGACTAGCGGGGGGGCCGTCATCTCCCGGGGAGCTGTTTTTT. It is translated as CASSGRRPGLAGGPSSPGELFF. The rearrangement uses TRBV3-1 (or the pseudogene TRBV3-2) and TRBJ2-2, with 16 bases lining up with TRBD2. The CDR3 is 22 amino acids. J was trimmed by 6 bases and V by 5 bases; bases with no gene match: 21. CDR1 is LGHDT, CDR2 YNNKEL, per germline (reference sequence).